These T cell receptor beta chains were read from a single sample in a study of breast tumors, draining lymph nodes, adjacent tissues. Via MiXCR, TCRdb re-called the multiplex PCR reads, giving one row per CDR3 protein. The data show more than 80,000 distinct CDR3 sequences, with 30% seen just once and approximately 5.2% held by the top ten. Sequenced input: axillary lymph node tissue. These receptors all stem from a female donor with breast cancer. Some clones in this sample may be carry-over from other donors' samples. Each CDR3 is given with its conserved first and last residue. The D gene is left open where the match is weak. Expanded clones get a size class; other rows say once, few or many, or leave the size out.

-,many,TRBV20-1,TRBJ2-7,CSARVAGAGTYEQYF,TGCAGTGCTAGAGTGGCAGGGGCGGGCACCTACGAGCAGTACTTC
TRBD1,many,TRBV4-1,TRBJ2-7,CASSQPGTGGMWEQYF,TGCGCCAGCAGCCAACCCGGGACAGGGGGTATGTGGGAGCAGTACTTC
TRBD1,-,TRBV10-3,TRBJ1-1,CAIKRTGENTEAFF,TGTGCCATCAAACGAACAGGGGAGAACACTGAAGCTTTCTTT
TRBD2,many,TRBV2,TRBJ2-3,CASSNSIPGLEGDTQYF,TGTGCCAGCAGTAACTCTATTCCGGGACTAGAGGGAGATACGCAGTATTTT
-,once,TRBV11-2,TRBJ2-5,CASSFNTARGQEAQYF,TGTGCCAGTAGCTTCAACACAGCGCGGGGGCAAGAGGCCCAGTACTTC
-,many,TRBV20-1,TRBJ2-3,CSASPQWGVLDTQYF,TGCAGTGCTTCCCCCCAGTGGGGGGTGTTAGATACGCAGTATTTT
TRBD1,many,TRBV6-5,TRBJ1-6,CASSPQTGGSSPLHF,TGTGCCAGCAGCCCCCAGACAGGGGGCAGTTCACCCCTCCACTTT
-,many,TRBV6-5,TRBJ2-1,CASSHSNLRPEQFF,TGTGCCAGCAGTCACTCGAATCTTCGACCCGAGCAGTTCTTC
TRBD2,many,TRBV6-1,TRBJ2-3,CASSEEASGRVVLRTDTQYF,TGTGCCAGCAGTGAAGAGGCTAGCGGGAGAGTGGTGTTGAGAACAGATACGCAGTATTTT
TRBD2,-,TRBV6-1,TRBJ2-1,CASSYSGGTSGSKGLNEQFF,TGTGCCAGCAGTTACTCGGGAGGGACTAGCGGGAGTAAGGGTCTCAATGAGCAGTTCTTC
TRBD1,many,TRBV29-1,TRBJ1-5,CSVGGAGGQPQHF,TGCAGCGTTGGGGGGGCAGGGGGACAGCCCCAGCATTTT
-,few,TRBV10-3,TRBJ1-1,CAIRRAGLGTEAFF,TGTGCCATCAGACGCGCAGGGCTGGGGACTGAAGCTTTCTTT
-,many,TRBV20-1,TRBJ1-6,CSARDKEGVGNSPLHF,TGCAGTGCTAGAGATAAGGAGGGAGTAGGTAATTCACCCCTCCACTTT
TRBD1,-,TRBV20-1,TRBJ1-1,CSALRTGGETEAFF,TGCAGTGCTCTCCGGACAGGGGGAGAGACTGAAGCTTTCTTT
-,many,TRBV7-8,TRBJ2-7,CASSPGSGADEQYF,TGTGCCAGCAGCCCAGGATCGGGGGCTGATGAGCAGTACTTC
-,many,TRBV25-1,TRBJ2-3,CASSDPGTGKAQYF,TGTGCCAGCAGTGATCCCGGGACGGGGAAGGCGCAGTATTTT
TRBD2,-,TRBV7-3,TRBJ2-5,CASSHGLAGAIQEPQYF,TGTGCCAGCAGCCACGGACTAGCGGGAGCAATCCAAGAGCCCCAGTACTTC
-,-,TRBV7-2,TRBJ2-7,CASGGDFRSYGQYF,TGTGCCAGCGGCGGGGACTTCCGCTCCTACGGGCAGTACTTC
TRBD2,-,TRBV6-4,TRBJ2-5,CASKAGLAGGPSKETQYF,TGTGCCAGCAAGGCCGGACTAGCGGGAGGGCCTTCCAAAGAGACCCAGTACTTC
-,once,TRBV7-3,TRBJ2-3,CASSLSAHTDTQYF,TGTGCCAGCAGCTTAAGCGCCCACACAGATACGCAGTATTTT
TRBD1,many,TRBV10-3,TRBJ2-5,CARGNGDRVETQYF,TGTGCCAGGGGTAACGGTGACAGGGTAGAGACCCAGTACTTC
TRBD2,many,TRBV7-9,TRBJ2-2,CASSLAGGPTGELFF,TGTGCCAGCAGCTTAGCGGGAGGGCCCACCGGGGAGCTGTTTTTT
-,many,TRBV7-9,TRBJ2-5,CASSFQETQYF,TGTGCCAGCAGCTTCCAAGAGACCCAGTACTTC
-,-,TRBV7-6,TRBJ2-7,CASSLAGDEQYF,TGTGCCAGCAGCTTAGCAGGGGACGAGCAGTACTTC
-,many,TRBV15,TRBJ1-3,CATNLGGTHSGNTIYF,TGTGCCACCAACCTTGGTGGCACTCACTCTGGAAACACCATATATTTT
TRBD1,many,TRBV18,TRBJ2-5,CASSPPTGVQETQYF,TGTGCCAGCTCACCACCTACAGGGGTCCAAGAGACCCAGTACTTC
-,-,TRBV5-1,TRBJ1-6,CASSLGGNSYNSPLHF,TGCGCCAGCAGCTTAGGGGGAAATTCCTATAATTCACCCCTCCACTTT
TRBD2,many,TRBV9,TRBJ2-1,CASSPSPGTSGSNEQFF,TGTGCCAGCAGCCCTTCTCCCGGGACTAGCGGGTCCAATGAGCAGTTCTTC
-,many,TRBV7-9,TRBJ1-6,CASSSVGEGSPLHF,TGTGCCAGCAGTTCTGTAGGAGAAGGATCACCCCTCCACTTT
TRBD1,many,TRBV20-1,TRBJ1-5,CSARSQGARNQPQHF,TGCAGTGCTAGATCTCAGGGGGCGCGTAATCAGCCCCAGCATTTT
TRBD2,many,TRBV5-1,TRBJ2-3,CASLKTSGSTVDTQYF,TGCGCCAGCCTTAAAACTAGCGGGAGTACGGTTGATACGCAGTATTTT
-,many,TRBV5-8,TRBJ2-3,CASSLYWGRTDTQYF,TGTGCCAGCAGCTTGTATTGGGGCCGGACAGATACGCAGTATTTT
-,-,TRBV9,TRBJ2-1,CASSVLGQTDGNEQFF,TGTGCCAGCAGCGTATTGGGCCAAACCGATGGGAATGAGCAGTTCTTC
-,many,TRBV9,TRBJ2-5,CASSGGQETQYF,TGTGCCAGCAGCGGGGGCCAAGAGACCCAGTACTTC
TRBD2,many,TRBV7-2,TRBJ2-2,CASSLRRGAGELFF,TGTGCCAGCAGCTTAAGGCGGGGGGCCGGGGAGCTGTTTTTT
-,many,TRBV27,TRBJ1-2,CASSLSPWGGYGYTF,TGTGCCAGCAGTTTATCCCCTTGGGGGGGCTATGGCTACACCTTC
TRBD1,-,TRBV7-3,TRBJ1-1,CASSPVAGTGENTEAFF,TGTGCCAGCAGCCCGGTCGCGGGGACAGGGGAAAACACTGAAGCTTTCTTT
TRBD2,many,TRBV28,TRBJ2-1,CASSPQRERYNEQFF,TGTGCCAGCAGTCCTCAGCGGGAGAGATACAATGAGCAGTTCTTC
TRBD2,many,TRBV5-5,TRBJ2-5,CASSEGLAEETQYF,TGTGCCAGCAGCGAGGGACTAGCAGAAGAGACCCAGTACTTC
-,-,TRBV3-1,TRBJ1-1,CASSQGPRSTEAFF,TGTGCCAGCAGCCAGGGGCCAAGGAGCACTGAAGCTTTCTTT
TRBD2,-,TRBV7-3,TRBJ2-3,CASSFLAGFTDTQYF,TGTGCCAGCAGCTTTTTAGCGGGGTTCACAGATACGCAGTATTTT
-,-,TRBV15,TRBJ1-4,CATSRVNQGGWDEKLFF,TGTGCCACCAGCAGAGTTAATCAGGGAGGCTGGGATGAAAAACTGTTTTTT
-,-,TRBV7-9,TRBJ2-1,CASSFSAGVFNEQFF,TGTGCCAGCAGTTTTTCTGCCGGGGTCTTTAATGAGCAGTTCTTC
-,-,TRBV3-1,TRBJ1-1,CASSQDRGANEAFF,TGTGCCAGCAGCCAAGATAGGGGCGCGAATGAAGCTTTCTTT
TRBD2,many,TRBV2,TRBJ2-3,CASSRRLAGGGTDTQYF,TGTGCCAGCAGTAGGAGACTAGCGGGGGGCGGCACAGATACGCAGTATTTT
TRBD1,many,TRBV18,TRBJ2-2,CASRTTGVTGELFF,TGTGCCAGCAGGACGACAGGGGTCACCGGGGAGCTGTTTTTT
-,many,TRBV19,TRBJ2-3,CASSFGRTDTQYF,TGTGCCAGTAGTTTCGGGCGGACAGATACGCAGTATTTT
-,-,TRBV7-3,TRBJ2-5,CASSSPGETQYF,TGTGCCAGCAGCTCACCCGGAGAGACCCAGTACTTC
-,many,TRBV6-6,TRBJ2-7,CASSRQSSYEQYF,TGTGCCAGCAGTCGACAGAGCTCCTACGAGCAGTACTTC
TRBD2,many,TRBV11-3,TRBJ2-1,CASSLGEGGVHNEQFF,TGTGCCAGCAGCTTAGGAGAGGGAGGGGTACACAATGAGCAGTTCTTC
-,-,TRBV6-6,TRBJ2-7,CAGSRGLGYEQYF,TGTGCCGGCAGCCGCGGACTGGGCTACGAGCAGTACTTC
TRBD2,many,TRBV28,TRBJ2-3,CASTLGSSGADTQYF,TGTGCCAGCACCTTGGGGTCTAGCGGGGCAGATACGCAGTATTTT